The source of this T cell receptor (beta chain) is a study of blood T cell repertoires in COVID-19. Study details: The cDNA or gDNA used as material had been derived from T cells, B-cell-depleted T cells, or PBMCs.

TCRdb's table, derived via immunoSEQ multiplex PCR, lists solely in-frame clones and lacks some. The table records around 280,000 clones, roughly 90% of them present only once. Germline values: CDR1 LNHDA, CDR2 SQIVND (reference sequence). V was shortened by 3 bases and J by 0 bases, with 12 bases between the two germline ends. The CDR3 extends over 16 amino acids. Enrollees, about 18 to 100 years old, lived in 24 US areas. Participants were placed into cohorts based on the clinical history they reported. Material for sequencing was PBMCs or T cells enriched from blood (not recorded which). The gene calls are TRBV19 and TRBJ1-5, with D possibly being TRBD1 (6 bases). The sequence was collected from a young woman with acute COVID-19. The CDR3 bases are TGTGCCAGTAGTATTGGTGGACAGTTTAGCAATCAGCCCCAGCATTTT. Its translation is CASSIGGQFSNQPQHF. Variable domain in full (rest from reference TRBV19 and TRBJ1-5): DGGITQSPKYLFRKEGQNVTLSCEQNLNHDAMYWYRQDPGQGLRLIYYSQIVNDFQKGDIAEGYSVSREKKESFPLTVTSAQKNPTAFYLCASSIGGQFSNQPQHFGDGTRLSIL.